The sequence of this T cell receptor (beta chain) was determined in a study of chemoradiotherapy in HPV16-positive cancers. Study information: Candidate HPV-specific clones and shared TCR motifs came from a couple of HPV16-positive patients.

Using immunoSEQ multiplex PCR, the repertoire was profiled, and TCRdb retains in-frame clones only, with some absent. The sample yields around 9,600 clones, roughly 75% seen once. Study outcomes and limitations: During treatment, candidate HPV-specific clones and E7-related motifs expanded in tumor. HPV-specific T cells were functionally defined from only a couple of HPV16-positive patients.

Germline CDR1 and CDR2: SGHRS and YFSETQ. This CDR3 region has 16 residues. V dropped 3 bases and J dropped 5; count of bases not matched to a gene: 8. Details on this clone: Its antigen is unknown.

Repeated repertoire sampling spanned the course of chemoradiotherapy. This specimen was taken from a patient who underwent chemoradiotherapy. The clonotype originates from a human donor with HPV-associated anogenital cancer. The V call is TRBV5-1, the J call TRBJ1-4; 9 bases line up with TRBD1. CDR3 region: CASSSTPGQGNEKLFF. In DNA form, the CDR3 reads TGCGCCAGCAGCTCCACACCGGGACAGGGAAATGAAAAACTGTTTTTT.